This TCR beta chain was captured in a study of blood T cell repertoires in COVID-19. Study information: Spain, Italy and the United States supplied samples that represented acute and convalescent COVID-19.

This clone was recorded only once. The CDR3 spans 14 residues. Trimming stripped 3 bases from V and 3 bases from J, with 11 bases between. Germline V CDR1 and CDR2: MNHNS, SASEGT. Authors' processing steps: By means of reference gene primer amplification, nucleated cell counts were estimated. The data were produced by immunoSEQ multiplex PCR, yet TCRdb's version contains in-frame clones alone and is incomplete. The V and J calls and clone size were taken over from that table, and D and trimming were inferred from the DNA. The data contain approximately 150,000 clones, nearly 90% of them singletons. The chain carries TRBV6-1 and TRBJ1-1; maybe TRBD1 (5 bases). The sequenced material came from peripheral blood. The source of this sequence is a man aged 70 or older with acute or convalescent COVID-19. CDR3 protein: CASSEPTEYTEAFF. The CDR3 DNA is TGTGCCAGCAGTGAGCCGACAGAATACACTGAAGCTTTCTTT.